Shown below are 17 T cell receptor beta chains from a single sample sequenced in a study of spatial heterogeneity in lung cancer. TCRdb ran MiXCR on the 5' RACE reads and lists one entry per CDR3 protein. This table holds 42,000 or so distinct CDR3 sequences, 10% found once. As to time point: blood at routine non-recurrence follow-up after resection. The starting material was PBMCs, obtained at follow-up. The receptor set was obtained from a female donor with early-stage non-small cell lung cancer.

This chain connects TRBV5-1 to TRBJ2-7, with TRBD1 identical over 10 bases. V lost 2 bases, J lost 5 bases, and 7 bases stayed unmatched. CDR3 length equals 15 residues. The germline CDR1 and CDR2 sequences are SGHRS and YFSETQ. The CDR3 DNA sequence: TGCGCCAGCAGCTTCTTCGGGACAGGGGAGGACGAGCAGTACTTC. Translated, it gives CASSFFGTGEDEQYF.

The chain joins TRBV2 to TRBJ2-5; weak D call: TRBD2 (5 bases). CDR1 is SNHLY and CDR2 is FYNNEI in the germline V gene. Between the trimmed V and J ends, which lost 4 bases and 1 base, there was a span of 22 bases. This CDR3 contains 18 residues. CDR3 in amino acids: CASSGRTEYRVSQETQYF. The CDR3 coding sequence is TGTGCCAGCAGTGGTAGGACTGAGTATCGGGTCTCCCAAGAGACCCAGTACTTC.

This clonotype has only a few counts. The chain links TRBV10-3 to TRBJ1-6; 7 positions agree with TRBD1. The CDR3 contains 15 residues. Germline V CDR1 and CDR2: ENHRY, SYGVKD. Unmatched junction bases numbered 3, after V lost 2 bases and J lost 5 bases. CDR3 loop: CAISEGTAHNSPLHF. CDR3 DNA: TGTGCCATCAGTGAGGGGACAGCCCATAATTCACCCCTCCACTTT.

The gene calls are TRBV24-1 and TRBJ2-5; 12 nucleotides line up with TRBD2. This CDR3 is 15 amino acids long. V was clipped by 2 bases and J by 5 bases; unmatched bases: 2. In germline, CDR1 is KGHDR, CDR2 SFDVKD. The CDR3 protein is CATSDSSGGVETQYF. In DNA form, the CDR3 reads TGTGCCACCAGTGATTCTAGCGGGGGGGTGGAGACCCAGTACTTC.

This clonotype came up a few times. The chain links TRBV5-1 to TRBJ2-7, with 9 nucleotides matching TRBD1. The CDR3 has 15 amino acids. Germline values: CDR1 SGHRS, CDR2 YFSETQ. V dropped 2 bases and J dropped 2; count of bases not matched to a gene: 5. DNA for the CDR3: TGCGCCAGCAGCTTCAGGACAGGGGCGACCTACGAGCAGTACTTC. Translation: CASSFRTGATYEQYF.

This clonotype showed up many times. CDR3 sequence: CASSQVTGTGGSYTEAFF. The CDR3 DNA reads TGTGCCAGCAGCCAAGTAACCGGGACAGGGGGTTCGTACACTGAAGCTTTCTTT. This chain joins TRBV3-1 and TRBJ1-1; TRBD1 matches 11 bases. Germline CDR1 and CDR2: LGHDT and YNNKEL (reference sequence). Trimming removed 1 base from V and 3 bases from J; junction bases left unmatched: 10. This CDR3 has 18 residues. Drawing the rest from reference TRBV3-1 and TRBJ1-1, the complete variable domain is DTAVSQTPKYLVTQMGNDKSIKCEQNLGHDTMYWYKQDSKKFLKIMFSYNNKELIINETVPNRFSPKSPDKAHLNLHINSLELGDSAVYFCASSQVTGTGGSYTEAFFGQGTRLTVV.

This clonotype has only one observation. This chain joins TRBV18 and TRBJ1-5; 7 positions agree with TRBD1. Germline CDR1 reads KGHSH; CDR2 reads LQKENI. After removal of 5 bases from V and 5 bases from J, the junction contained 6 bases not matched to a gene. The CDR3 spans 14 residues. The CDR3 region is CASSIQGLDQPQHF. The CDR3 nucleotides read TGTGCCAGCTCAATACAGGGGTTGGATCAGCCCCAGCATTTT.

This clonotype was observed a single time. The V and J genes are TRBV12-3 or TRBV12-4 and TRBJ2-1; D not resolved. Trimming pared 5 bases from V and 6 bases from J, leaving 14 bases between. The CDR3 is made up of 14 amino acids. CDR3 DNA: TGTGCCAGCAGTCTTTGGCGCGAGCTCAATGAGCAGTTCTTC. This gives the protein CASSLWRELNEQFF.

The chain is built from TRBV20-1 and TRBJ2-7, with TRBD1 identical over 8 bases. The CDR3 totals 14 residues. Germline values: CDR1 DFQATT, CDR2 SNEGSKA (reference sequence). The J segment lost 7 bases and the V segment lost 1 base, leaving 9 bases of the junction unmatched. The CDR3 reads CSARAGTGVREQYF. Here the CDR3 DNA reads TGCAGTGCTAGAGCCGGGACAGGCGTACGGGAGCAGTACTTC.

This clonotype was counted ten times or more. The chain employs TRBV7-8 and TRBJ2-7; D gene unclear. V lost 4 bases and J 3 bases, leaving 13 bases between the germline ends. The length of the CDR3 is 14 residues. In germline, CDR1 is SGHVS, CDR2 FQNEAQ. CDR3 amino acids: CASSSPPGDYEQYF. The CDR3 region has the DNA TGTGCCAGCAGCTCTCCCCCTGGGGACTACGAGCAGTACTTC.

This clonotype was seen more than once but under ten times. The chain couples TRBV7-2 to TRBJ1-2; D is unclear. Per the germline V gene, CDR1 is SGHTA and CDR2 is FQGNSA. Trimming removed 1 base from V and 7 bases from J, with 7 bases in between. The CDR3 loop spans 12 amino acids. The CDR3 DNA reads as TGTGCCAGCAGCTTAGGGTTTTCTGGCTACACCTTC. It yields the protein CASSLGFSGYTF.

The chain has TRBV14 and TRBJ1-2; D call uncertain. V was clipped by 3 bases and J by 4 bases, with 9 bases between them. Germline lookup yields CDR1 SGHDN and CDR2 FVKESK. The length of the CDR3 is 13 residues. CDR3 sequence (DNA): TGTGCCAGCAGCCAGGAAGAGGGCTATGGCTACACCTTC. This gives the protein CASSQEEGYGYTF.

This clonotype has a handful of counts. The V gene is TRBV4-3, the J gene TRBJ1-2, with D possibly TRBD1 on 5 matching bases. There are 17 residues in the CDR3. Trimming cost V 0 bases and J 3 bases, with 17 bases left between them. The germline V gene encodes CDR1 LGHNA and CDR2 YSLEER. This chain's CDR3 is CASSQEAIKGRYYGYTF. CDR3 bases: TGCGCCAGCAGCCAAGAGGCCATTAAGGGGCGATACTATGGCTACACCTTC.

The V call is TRBV4-1, the J call TRBJ2-3; possibly TRBD2 for D (5 bases). This CDR3 contains 14 residues. Deletions cut 7 bases from V and 1 base from J, with 12 bases between. Germline lookup yields CDR1 MGHRA and CDR2 YSYEKL. The CDR3 spells CASTLSSGTDTQYF. CDR3 sequence (DNA): TGCGCCAGCACCCTGAGTAGCGGCACAGATACGCAGTATTTT.

This clonotype came up a few times. Here the CDR3 DNA reads TGTGCCAGCAGCCAAGGGGACAGTCAGTTCTTC. Its protein product is CASSQGDSQFF. The chain has TRBV7-3 and TRBJ2-1; 7 bases fit TRBD1. CDR3 size: 11 residues. V lost 5 bases and J lost 13; bases outside the gene matches: 5. Looked up from germline, CDR1 is SGHTA and CDR2 is FQGTGA.

This clonotype was detected ten times or more. The chain recombines TRBV5-1 with TRBJ2-2; the D is unclear. V was cut by 7 bases and J by 2 bases, with 9 bases left in between. The CDR3 runs 13 residues. The germline gives CDR1 SGHRS, CDR2 YFSETQ. DNA of the CDR3: TGCGCCAGCGGGCTCACCAACACCGGGGAGCTGTTTTTT. This translates into CASGLTNTGELFF.

This clonotype has a handful of counts. The V call is TRBV7-9, the J call TRBJ1-6; D not resolved. V was cut by 5 bases and J by 6 bases, with 11 bases left in between. The CDR3 runs to 14 residues. The germline CDR1 and CDR2 sequences are SEHNR and FQNEAQ (reference sequence). Written as DNA, the CDR3 is TGTGCCAGCAGCCATAGTGGGTTTAATTCACCCCTCCACTTT. Translating it yields CASSHSGFNSPLHF.